This T cell receptor (beta chain) was observed in a study of blood T cell repertoires in COVID-19. Background on the study: T cells, B-cell-depleted T cells, or PBMCs supplied cDNA or gDNA.

Profiled with immunoSEQ multiplex PCR; TCRdb holds only in-frame clones, not every one. The sample contains some 230,000 clones, just under 85% of which appear only once. The CDR3 spans 15 residues. The V gene's germline CDR1 is SEHNR and CDR2 FQNEAQ (reference sequence). Trimming pared 5 bases from V and 1 base from J, leaving 13 bases between. Study members were between about 18 and 95 years old and lived in 20 to 30 US regions. Allocation to cohorts depended on clinical history reported by the participants. This receptor was taken from a woman aged 40 to 49 with acute COVID-19. V is TRBV7-9 and J is TRBJ2-3; TRBD2 is a possible D gene (5 bases). The sequenced sample consisted of PBMCs or T cells enriched from blood (not recorded which). The CDR3 is CASSTSGSRTDTQYF. The CDR3 region has the DNA TGTGCCAGCAGCACGTCGGGATCCCGCACAGATACGCAGTATTTT.